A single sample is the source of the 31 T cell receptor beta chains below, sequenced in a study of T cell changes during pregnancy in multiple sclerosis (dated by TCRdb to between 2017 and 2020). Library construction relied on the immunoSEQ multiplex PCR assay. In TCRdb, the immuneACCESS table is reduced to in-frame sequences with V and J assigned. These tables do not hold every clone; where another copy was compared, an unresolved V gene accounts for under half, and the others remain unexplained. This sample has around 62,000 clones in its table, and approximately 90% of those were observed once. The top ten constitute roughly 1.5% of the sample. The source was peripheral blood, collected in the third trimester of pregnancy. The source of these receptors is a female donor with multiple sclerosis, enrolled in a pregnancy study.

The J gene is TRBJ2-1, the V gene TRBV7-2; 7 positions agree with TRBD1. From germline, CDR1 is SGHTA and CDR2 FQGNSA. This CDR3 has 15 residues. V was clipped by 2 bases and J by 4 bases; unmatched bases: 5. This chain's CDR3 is CASSLITGAYNEQFF. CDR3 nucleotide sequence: TGTGCCAGCAGCTTAATAACAGGGGCGTACAATGAGCAGTTCTTC. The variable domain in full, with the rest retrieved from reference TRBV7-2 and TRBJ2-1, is GAGVSQSPSNKVTEKGKDVELRCDPISGHTALYWYRQSLGQGLEFLIYFQGNSAPDKSGLPSDRFSAERTGGSVSTLTIQRTQQEDSAVYLCASSLITGAYNEQFFGPGTRLTVL.

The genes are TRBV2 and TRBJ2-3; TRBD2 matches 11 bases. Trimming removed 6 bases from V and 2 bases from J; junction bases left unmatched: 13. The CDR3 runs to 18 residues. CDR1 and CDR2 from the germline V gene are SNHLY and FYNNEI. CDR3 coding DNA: TGTGCCAGCAGGCGGCGAACTAGCGGGAGTTTGGACACAGATACGCAGTATTTT. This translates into CASRRRTSGSLDTDTQYF.

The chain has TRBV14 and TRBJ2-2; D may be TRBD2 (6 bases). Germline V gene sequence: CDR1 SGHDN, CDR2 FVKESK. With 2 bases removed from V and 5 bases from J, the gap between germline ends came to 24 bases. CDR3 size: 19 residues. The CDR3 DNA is TGTGCCAGCAGCCAAAAAGGGTCACTGGCGGGGCTGGGGACCGGGGAGCTGTTTTTT. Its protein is CASSQKGSLAGLGTGELFF.

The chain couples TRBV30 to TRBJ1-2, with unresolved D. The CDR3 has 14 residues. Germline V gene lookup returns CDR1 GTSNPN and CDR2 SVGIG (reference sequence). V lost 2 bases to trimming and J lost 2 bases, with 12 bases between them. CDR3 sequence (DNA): TGTGCCTGGAGTAGGCGGGATCGGAACTATGGCTACACCTTC. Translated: CAWSRRDRNYGYTF.

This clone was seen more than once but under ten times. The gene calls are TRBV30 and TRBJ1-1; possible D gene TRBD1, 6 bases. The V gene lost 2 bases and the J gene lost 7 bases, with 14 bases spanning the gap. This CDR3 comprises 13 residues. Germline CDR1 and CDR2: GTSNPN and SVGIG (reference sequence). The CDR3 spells CAWSPQGLGEAFF. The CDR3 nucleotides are TGTGCCTGGAGTCCACAGGGTTTAGGTGAAGCTTTCTTT. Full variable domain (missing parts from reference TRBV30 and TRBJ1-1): SQTIHQWPATLVQPVGSPLSLECTVEGTSNPNLYWYRQAAGRGLQLLFYSVGIGQISSEVPQNLSASRPQDRQFILSSKKLLLSDSGFYLCAWSPQGLGEAFFGQGTRLTVV.

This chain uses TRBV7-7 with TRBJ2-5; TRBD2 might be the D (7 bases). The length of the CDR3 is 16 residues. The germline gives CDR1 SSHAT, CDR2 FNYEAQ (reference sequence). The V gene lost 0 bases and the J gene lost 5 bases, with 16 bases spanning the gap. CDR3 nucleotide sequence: TGTGCCAGCAGCTTAGCGACCCGGGGGGCAGGGGAGACCCAGTACTTC. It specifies CASSLATRGAGETQYF.

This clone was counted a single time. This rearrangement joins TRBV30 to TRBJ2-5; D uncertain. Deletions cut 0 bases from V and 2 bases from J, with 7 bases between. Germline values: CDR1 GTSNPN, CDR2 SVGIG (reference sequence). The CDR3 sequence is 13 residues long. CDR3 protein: CAWSVRLQETQYF. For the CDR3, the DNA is TGTGCCTGGAGTGTTCGGTTACAAGAGACCCAGTACTTC.

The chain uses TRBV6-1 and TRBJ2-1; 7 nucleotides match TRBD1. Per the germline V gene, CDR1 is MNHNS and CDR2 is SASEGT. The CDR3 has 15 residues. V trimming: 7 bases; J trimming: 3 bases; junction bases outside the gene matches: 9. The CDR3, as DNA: TGTGCCAGCATTATAGCCGGGACAGACTACAATGAGCAGTTCTTC. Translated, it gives CASIIAGTDYNEQFF.

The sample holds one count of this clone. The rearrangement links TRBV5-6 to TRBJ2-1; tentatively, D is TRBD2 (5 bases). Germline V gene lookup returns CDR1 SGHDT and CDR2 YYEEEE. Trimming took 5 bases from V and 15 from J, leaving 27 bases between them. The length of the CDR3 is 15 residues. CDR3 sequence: CASSHQIGGLRLPFF. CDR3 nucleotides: TGTGCCAGCAGTCACCAAATCGGCGGGCTGAGATTGCCGTTCTTC.

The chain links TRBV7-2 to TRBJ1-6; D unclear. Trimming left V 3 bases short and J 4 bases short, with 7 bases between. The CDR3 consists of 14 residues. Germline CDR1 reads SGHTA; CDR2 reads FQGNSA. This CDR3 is CASSFLEYNSPLHF. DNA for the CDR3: TGTGCCAGCAGCTTCCTGGAGTATAATTCACCCCTCCACTTT.

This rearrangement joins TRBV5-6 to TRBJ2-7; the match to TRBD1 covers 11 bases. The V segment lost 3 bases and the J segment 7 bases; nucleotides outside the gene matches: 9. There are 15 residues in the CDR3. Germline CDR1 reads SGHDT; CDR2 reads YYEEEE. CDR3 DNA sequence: TGTGCCAGCAGCTCACCGGGACAGGGGGACGAGGAGCAGTACTTC. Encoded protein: CASSSPGQGDEEQYF.

The DNA of the CDR3 is TGTGCCAGCTCACCACTTGGGACTAGCGAACACACCGGGGAGCTGTTTTTT. Translation: CASSPLGTSEHTGELFF. The chain employs TRBV18 and TRBJ2-2, with TRBD2 matching 10 bases. CDR3 length equals 17 residues. The ends lost 1 base at V and 3 bases at J; junction bases unmatched: 5. Germline-derived CDR1 and CDR2 are KGHSH and LQKENI.

The CDR3 sequence is CASSEFGQGIDEQFF. DNA for the CDR3: TGTGCCAGCAGTGAATTCGGGCAGGGAATCGATGAGCAGTTCTTC. The chain employs TRBV2 and TRBJ2-1, with TRBD1 as a possible D gene (5 bases). This CDR3 comprises 15 residues. Germline V gene sequence: CDR1 SNHLY, CDR2 FYNNEI. The V end was cut by 2 bases, the J end by 8 bases, with 16 bases between.

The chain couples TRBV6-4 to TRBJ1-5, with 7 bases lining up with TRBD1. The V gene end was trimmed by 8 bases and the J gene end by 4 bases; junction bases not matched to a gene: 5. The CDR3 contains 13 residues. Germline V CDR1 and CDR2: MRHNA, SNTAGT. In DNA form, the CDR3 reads TGTGCCAGCGGGACAGCCGTTAATCAGCCCCAGCATTTT. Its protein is CASGTAVNQPQHF.

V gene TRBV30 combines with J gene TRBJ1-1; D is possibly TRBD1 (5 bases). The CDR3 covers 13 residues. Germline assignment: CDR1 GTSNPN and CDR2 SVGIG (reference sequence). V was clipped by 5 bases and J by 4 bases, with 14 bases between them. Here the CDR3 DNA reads TGTGCCTGGGATTGGTCGGGGGGCACTGAAGCTTTCTTT. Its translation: CAWDWSGGTEAFF.

The CDR3 region is CASSPLGGAAEAFF. In nucleotides, the CDR3 is TGTGCCAGCAGTCCCCTCGGCGGAGCCGCTGAAGCTTTCTTT. V is TRBV6-1 and J is TRBJ1-1; D is unresolved. The germline V gene encodes CDR1 MNHNS and CDR2 SASEGT. This CDR3 comprises 14 residues. The germline V and J ends were trimmed by 5 bases and 6 bases, with 16 bases remaining between them.

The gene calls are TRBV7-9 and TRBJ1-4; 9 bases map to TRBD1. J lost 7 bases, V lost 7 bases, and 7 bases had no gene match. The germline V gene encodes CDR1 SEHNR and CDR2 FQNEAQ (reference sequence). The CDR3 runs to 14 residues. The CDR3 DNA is TGTGCCAGCACCCCCGGGACAGGGTTTGAAAAACTGTTTTTT. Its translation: CASTPGTGFEKLFF.

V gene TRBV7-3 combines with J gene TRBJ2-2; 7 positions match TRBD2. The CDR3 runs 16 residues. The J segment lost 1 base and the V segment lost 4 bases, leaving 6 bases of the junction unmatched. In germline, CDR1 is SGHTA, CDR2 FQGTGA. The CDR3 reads CASSSSSGLNTGELFF. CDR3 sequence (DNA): TGTGCCAGCAGCTCATCTAGCGGTTTGAACACCGGGGAGCTGTTTTTT.

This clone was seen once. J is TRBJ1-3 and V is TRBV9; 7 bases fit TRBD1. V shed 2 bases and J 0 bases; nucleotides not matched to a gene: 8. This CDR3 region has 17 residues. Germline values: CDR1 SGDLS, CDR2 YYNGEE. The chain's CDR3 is CASSVSVGQFSGNTIYF. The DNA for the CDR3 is TGTGCCAGCAGCGTCTCCGTGGGACAGTTCTCTGGAAACACCATATATTTT.

CDR3 protein: CASSGQGENDEQFF. In nucleotides, the CDR3 is TGTGCCAGCTCGGGACAGGGTGAGAATGATGAGCAGTTCTTC. The V gene is TRBV6-5, the J gene TRBJ2-1; 9 positions match TRBD1. The CDR3 is 14 amino acids. The germline V gene encodes CDR1 MNHEY and CDR2 SVGAGI. V dropped 8 bases and J dropped 8; count of bases not matched to a gene: 10.

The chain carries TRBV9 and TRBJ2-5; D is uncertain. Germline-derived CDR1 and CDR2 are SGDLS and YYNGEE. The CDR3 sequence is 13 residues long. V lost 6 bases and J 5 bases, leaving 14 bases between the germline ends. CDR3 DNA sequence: TGTGCCAGCAACCTAGATCTCTCGGAGACCCAGTACTTC. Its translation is CASNLDLSETQYF. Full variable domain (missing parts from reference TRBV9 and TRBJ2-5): DSGVTQTPKHLITATGQRVTLRCSPRSGDLSVYWYQQSLDQGLQFLIQYYNGEERAKGNILERFSAQQFPDLHSELNLSSLELGDSALYFCASNLDLSETQYFGPGTRLLVL.

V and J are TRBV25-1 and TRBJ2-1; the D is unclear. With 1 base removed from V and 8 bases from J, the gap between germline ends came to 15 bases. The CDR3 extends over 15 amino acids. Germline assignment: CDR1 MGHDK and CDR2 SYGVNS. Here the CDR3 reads CASSESRWVGDEQFF. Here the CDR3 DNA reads TGTGCCAGCAGTGAATCCAGGTGGGTAGGCGATGAGCAGTTCTTC.

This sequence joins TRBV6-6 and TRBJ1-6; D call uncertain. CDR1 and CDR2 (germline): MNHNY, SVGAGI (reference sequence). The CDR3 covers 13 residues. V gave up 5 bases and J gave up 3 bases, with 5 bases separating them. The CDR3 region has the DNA TGTGCCAGCAGTCGCAGCTATAATTCACCCCTCCACTTT. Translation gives CASSRSYNSPLHF.

CDR3 region: CASSPRTGSYEQYF. The CDR3 nucleotides read TGTGCCAGCAGCCCGCGGACAGGATCCTACGAGCAGTACTTC. V and J are TRBV11-3 and TRBJ2-7, with 7 nucleotides matching TRBD1. The CDR3 consists of 14 residues. The germline V gene has CDR1 SGHNT and CDR2 YENEEA. After removal of 5 bases from V and 1 base from J, the junction contained 5 bases not matched to a gene.

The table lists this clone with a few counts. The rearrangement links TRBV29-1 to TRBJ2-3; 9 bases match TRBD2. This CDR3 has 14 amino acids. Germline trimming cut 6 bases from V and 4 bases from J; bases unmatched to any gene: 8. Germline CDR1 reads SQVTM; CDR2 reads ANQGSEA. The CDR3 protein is CSVGIAGVADTQYF. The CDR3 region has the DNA TGCAGCGTCGGGATAGCGGGAGTGGCAGATACGCAGTATTTT.

CDR3 sequence: CASRKETSGSGEQYF. Here the CDR3 DNA reads TGTGCCAGCAGGAAAGAGACTAGCGGGAGTGGAGAGCAGTACTTC. The chain has TRBV27 and TRBJ2-7, with 12 nucleotides matching TRBD2. The CDR3 has 15 residues. The V and J ends lost 6 bases and 7 bases, in that order; junction bases with no gene match: 10. CDR1 is MNHEY and CDR2 is SMNVEV in the germline V gene (reference sequence).

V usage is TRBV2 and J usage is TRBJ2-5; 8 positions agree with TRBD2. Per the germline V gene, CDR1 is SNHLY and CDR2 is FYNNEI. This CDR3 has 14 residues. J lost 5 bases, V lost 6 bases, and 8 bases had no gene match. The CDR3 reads CASSGGGLGETQYF. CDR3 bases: TGTGCCAGCAGCGGCGGGGGGTTGGGGGAGACCCAGTACTTC. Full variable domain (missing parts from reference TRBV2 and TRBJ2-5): EPEVTQTPSHQVTQMGQEVILRCVPISNHLYFYWYRQILGQKVEFLVSFYNNEISEKSEIFDDQFSVERPDGSNFTLKIRSTKLEDSAMYFCASSGGGLGETQYFGPGTRLLVL.

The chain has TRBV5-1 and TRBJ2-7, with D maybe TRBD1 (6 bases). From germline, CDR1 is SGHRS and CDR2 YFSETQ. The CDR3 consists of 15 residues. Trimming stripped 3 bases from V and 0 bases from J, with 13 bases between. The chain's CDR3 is CASSSGVAYSYEQYF. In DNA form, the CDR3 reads TGCGCCAGCAGCTCAGGGGTAGCTTACTCCTACGAGCAGTACTTC.

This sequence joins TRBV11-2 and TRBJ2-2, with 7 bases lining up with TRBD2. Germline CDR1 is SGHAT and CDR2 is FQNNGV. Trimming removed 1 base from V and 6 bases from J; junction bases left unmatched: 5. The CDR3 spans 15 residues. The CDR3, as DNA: TGTGCCAGCAGCTTAGTGGCGGGAGCGTCCGGGGAGCTGTTTTTT. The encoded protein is CASSLVAGASGELFF.

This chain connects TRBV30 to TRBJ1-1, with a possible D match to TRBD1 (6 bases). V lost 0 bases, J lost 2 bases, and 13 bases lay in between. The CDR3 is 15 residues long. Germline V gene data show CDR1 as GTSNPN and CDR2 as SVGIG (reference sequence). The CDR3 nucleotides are TGTGCCTGGAGTGTACTGGACAGAAGAAACACTGAAGCTTTCTTT. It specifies CAWSVLDRRNTEAFF.

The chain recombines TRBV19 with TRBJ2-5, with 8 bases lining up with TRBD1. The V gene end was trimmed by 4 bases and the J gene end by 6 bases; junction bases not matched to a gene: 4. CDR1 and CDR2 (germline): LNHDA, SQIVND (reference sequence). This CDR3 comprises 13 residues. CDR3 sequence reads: CASSSGQGQTQYF. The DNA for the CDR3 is TGTGCCAGTAGTAGCGGACAGGGTCAGACCCAGTACTTC.